Listed below are T cell receptor beta chains from one sample, sequenced in a study of T cells in Graves' hyperthyroidism and ophthalmopathy. Each CDR3 protein is one row after TCRdb ran MiXCR on the multiplex PCR reads. The sample records under 450,000 distinct CDR3 sequences, about 15% being singletons. Input material: blood. These receptors all come from a woman aged 18-35 years with Graves' hyperthyroidism. Both conserved end residues are part of each CDR3. A D gene is named only where the DNA matches it firmly. Clone size, where shown, is once, few, many, or a class for clones that have expanded.

v_call,clone_size,j_call,d_call,cdr3_aa,cdr3_nt
TRBV5-1,many,TRBJ2-7,NA,CASSIRPDSYEQYF,TGCGCCAGCAGCATTCGTCCAGACTCCTACGAGCAGTACTTC
TRBV6-1,many,TRBJ2-2,TRBD2,CAHRLAETGELFF,TGTGCCCATCGACTAGCGGAGACCGGGGAGCTGTTTTTT
TRBV15,NA,TRBJ2-7,TRBD2,CATSRGRAGGVYEQYF,TGTGCCACCAGCAGAGGGAGAGCGGGAGGAGTTTACGAGCAGTACTTC
TRBV4-2,many,TRBJ2-7,TRBD1,CASSQDPGTGGAYEQYF,TGTGCCAGCAGCCAAGATCCCGGGACAGGGGGAGCCTACGAGCAGTACTTC
TRBV5-6,few,TRBJ2-5,NA,CASSLGGRFGETQYF,TGTGCCAGCAGCTTGGGGGGGAGGTTCGGGGAGACCCAGTACTTC
TRBV5-8,few,TRBJ2-2,TRBD1,CADGTVGGELFF,TGTGCAGACGGGACAGTTGGCGGGGAGCTGTTTTTT
TRBV7-8,NA,TRBJ2-2,NA,CALLDPRVNTGELFF,TGTGCGCTCCTAGACCCTCGTGTTAACACCGGGGAGCTGTTTTTT
TRBV12-5,many,TRBJ2-4,NA,CASGYSVGEAKNIQYF,TGTGCTAGTGGTTACTCTGTAGGGGAGGCCAAAAACATTCAGTACTTC
TRBV9,many,TRBJ2-3,NA,CASSGTRGQTDTQYF,TGTGCCAGCAGCGGCACCCGGGGGCAGACAGATACGCAGTATTTT
TRBV10-3,NA,TRBJ2-1,TRBD1,CAISESKGTGGLLRNEQFF,TGTGCCATCAGTGAGTCGAAGGGGACAGGGGGACTTCTGAGGAATGAGCAGTTCTTC
TRBV24-1,NA,TRBJ2-2,TRBD1,CATSDPSSGQGVNTGELFF,TGTGCCACCAGTGATCCATCCTCGGGACAGGGGGTGAACACCGGGGAGCTGTTTTTT
TRBV20-1,many,TRBJ2-3,NA,CSARGISSTDTQYF,TGCAGTGCTAGAGGTATATCTAGCACAGATACGCAGTATTTT
TRBV3-1,few,TRBJ1-4,NA,CASKQGSATNGKLFF,TGTGCCAGCAAGCAGGGCAGTGCAACTAATGGAAAACTGTTTTTT
TRBV5-1,many,TRBJ2-2,NA,CASSLVAAANTGELFF,TGCGCCAGCAGCTTGGTGGCAGCGGCAAACACCGGGGAGCTGTTTTTT
TRBV20-1,many,TRBJ2-7,NA,CSAKPGLHYEQYF,TGCAGTGCTAAACCGGGCCTTCATTACGAGCAGTACTTC
TRBV20-1,NA,TRBJ2-7,TRBD2,CSESGLAGGPYEQYF,TGCAGTGAATCGGGACTAGCGGGGGGGCCATACGAGCAGTACTTC
TRBV5-1,many,TRBJ1-6,TRBD1,CASSRGQLDNSPLHF,TGCGCCAGCAGCCGGGGACAGCTCGACAATTCACCCCTCCACTTT
TRBV5-1,NA,TRBJ2-5,TRBD2,CASSLARLAGGQETQYF,TGCGCCAGCAGCTTGGCACGGCTAGCGGGGGGGCAAGAGACCCAGTACTTC
TRBV5-1,NA,TRBJ2-1,NA,CASSPGDSVEQFF,TGCGCCAGCAGCCCGGGGGACTCCGTGGAACAGTTCTTC
TRBV15,many,TRBJ1-5,TRBD1,CATSNGQGNQPQHF,TGTGCCACCAGCAACGGACAGGGGAATCAGCCCCAGCATTTT
TRBV10-3,many,TRBJ2-7,TRBD1,CAIGQGTSYEQYF,TGTGCCATCGGACAGGGAACCTCCTACGAGCAGTACTTC
TRBV20-1,NA,TRBJ2-1,TRBD2,CSASGFLAGGPSSYNEQFF,TGCAGTGCTAGTGGTTTCCTAGCGGGGGGTCCTAGCTCCTACAATGAGCAGTTCTTC
TRBV9,few,TRBJ2-1,TRBD2,CASSGLMVAGGVYEQFF,TGTGCCAGCAGCGGCTTGATGGTAGCGGGGGGGGTATATGAGCAGTTCTTC
TRBV12-3/TRBV12-4,NA,TRBJ1-6,TRBD1,CASSQDWGTGVSEELHF,TGTGCCAGCAGCCAAGATTGGGGGACAGGGGTTTCGGAAGAGCTCCACTTT
TRBV7-3,many,TRBJ2-3,TRBD2,CASSLTGLAGATDTQYF,TGTGCCAGCAGCTTAACCGGACTAGCGGGTGCCACAGATACGCAGTATTTT
TRBV12-3/TRBV12-4,few,TRBJ2-3,TRBD2,CASRLAGGHDTQYF,TGTGCCAGCAGGCTAGCGGGAGGGCATGATACGCAGTATTTT
TRBV7-9,many,TRBJ2-3,NA,CASSVGETKQYF,TGTGCCAGCAGCGTAGGGGAGACTAAGCAGTATTTT
TRBV7-6,once,TRBJ2-1,NA,CASSLEPDNEQFF,TGTGCCAGCAGCTTAGAACCGGACAATGAGCAGTTCTTC
TRBV5-1,many,TRBJ2-5,TRBD2,CASSLMGLAVYQETQYF,TGCGCCAGCAGCCTAATGGGACTAGCGGTATATCAAGAGACCCAGTACTTC
TRBV19,NA,TRBJ2-1,NA,CASSIGGLSYNEQFF,TGTGCCAGTAGTATAGGTGGTCTCTCCTACAATGAGCAGTTCTTC
TRBV3-1,many,TRBJ1-2,NA,CASSSPGRPNYGYTF,TGTGCCAGCAGCTCCCCAGGCAGGCCCAACTATGGCTACACCTTC
TRBV10-2,few,TRBJ2-5,TRBD2,CASSASGEGRETQYF,TGCGCCAGCAGTGCTTCGGGGGAGGGTCGGGAGACCCAGTACTTC
TRBV29-1,NA,TRBJ2-7,NA,CSAEGPAGATYEQYF,TGCAGCGCCGAAGGGCCGGCAGGTGCTACCTACGAGCAGTACTTC
TRBV27,many,TRBJ2-7,NA,CASSLLVGGVYEQYF,TGTGCCAGCAGTTTATTGGTAGGCGGGGTCTACGAGCAGTACTTC
TRBV6-5,NA,TRBJ1-2,NA,CASSYLSASNYGYTF,TGTGCCAGCAGTTACCTTTCCGCTTCGAACTATGGCTACACCTTC
TRBV27,many,TRBJ1-1,NA,CASRMYGGTPEAFF,TGTGCCAGCAGGATGTATGGGGGGACTCCTGAAGCTTTCTTT
TRBV11-3,many,TRBJ2-2,NA,CASSKAGGELFF,TGTGCCAGCAGCAAAGCAGGCGGGGAGCTGTTTTTT
TRBV27,NA,TRBJ2-1,TRBD1,CASSLLPRGKGNEQFF,TGTGCCAGCAGTTTACTCCCCAGGGGGAAAGGGAATGAGCAGTTCTTC
TRBV27,many,TRBJ1-2,NA,CASSLSASLVYGYTF,TGTGCCAGCAGTTTATCGGCCAGTCTGGTCTATGGCTACACCTTC
TRBV7-8,few,TRBJ2-4,NA,CASINKGREGLWYF,TGTGCCAGCATCAATAAAGGCAGGGAAGGGTTGTGGTACTTC
TRBV20-1,many,TRBJ2-7,NA,CSARGLSSPGEQYF,TGCAGTGCTAGAGGTCTCTCCAGCCCGGGGGAGCAGTACTTC
TRBV2,many,TRBJ1-4,TRBD1,CAITGGGKLFF,TGTGCCATCACAGGGGGAGGAAAACTGTTTTTT
TRBV20-1,many,TRBJ2-1,TRBD2,CSASPPTSGAYNEQFF,TGCAGTGCTAGCCCCCCCACGAGCGGGGCTTACAATGAGCAGTTCTTC
TRBV2,many,TRBJ2-3,NA,CASSERVGLNPLTDTQYF,TGTGCCAGCAGTGAACGGGTGGGACTCAACCCTCTCACAGATACGCAGTATTTT
TRBV7-9,many,TRBJ2-5,TRBD2,CASSSGTSGIQETQYF,TGTGCCAGCAGCTCAGGGACTAGCGGGATCCAAGAGACCCAGTACTTC
TRBV2,many,TRBJ1-2,NA,CASSEADYGYTF,TGTGCCAGCAGTGAAGCAGACTATGGCTACACCTTC
TRBV2,many,TRBJ2-1,TRBD2,CASSAPSGVYNEQFF,TGTGCCAGCAGTGCTCCCAGCGGGGTCTACAATGAGCAGTTCTTC
TRBV7-9,many,TRBJ2-1,NA,CASSSTTRVGEQFF,TGTGCCAGCAGCTCCACGACTAGAGTGGGTGAGCAGTTCTTC
TRBV11-2,many,TRBJ2-3,TRBD2,CASSPLRGGGDTQYF,TGTGCCAGCAGCCCGTTACGGGGGGGCGGGGATACGCAGTATTTT
TRBV5-1,NA,TRBJ1-4,NA,CASSFRDPEEKLFF,TGCGCCAGCAGCTTCCGGGACCCTGAGGAAAAACTGTTTTTT
TRBV27,many,TRBJ2-5,NA,CASSFSWAETQYF,TGTGCCAGCAGTTTCAGCTGGGCGGAGACCCAGTACTTC
TRBV20-1,many,TRBJ1-5,NA,CSARGGAQGQPQHF,TGCAGTGCTAGAGGGGGGGCGCAGGGGCAGCCCCAGCATTTT
TRBV5-1,once,TRBJ2-1,NA,CASSNVLGKPFYNEQFF,TGCGCCAGCAGCAACGTACTAGGGAAACCTTTTTACAATGAGCAGTTCTTC
TRBV7-9,many,TRBJ2-2,NA,CASSSIEITGELFF,TGTGCCAGCAGCTCCATAGAAATCACCGGGGAGCTGTTTTTT
TRBV12-3/TRBV12-4,many,TRBJ2-7,TRBD2,CASSPSGRFSYEQYF,TGTGCCAGCAGTCCAAGCGGGAGGTTCTCCTACGAGCAGTACTTC